This T cell receptor beta chain was identified in a study of cytomegalovirus exposure and HLA in healthy donors. The germline V gene has CDR1 SGHAT and CDR2 FQNNGV. The CDR3 totals 15 residues. PCR employed 60 Vbeta and 13 Jbeta primers. Here immunoSEQ multiplex PCR was the method, and the copy in TCRdb shows in-frame clones only, minus some. The table has 100,000 to 150,000 clones, roughly 15% seen once. Overall study results and limits: Follow-up analysis seemed to connect common viral pathogens with several of the most significant clusters identified.

This clone was observed a handful of times. The antigen is not known. The junction departs from the called germline gene at one end, perhaps through a read error. Sequencing was performed on PBMCs. The chain uses TRBV11-2 and TRBJ2-7, with a tentative D call TRBD2 (5 bases). This receptor was identified in a woman aged 18-29 years in good health and CMV-seronegative. In DNA, the CDR3 is TGTGCCAGCAGCGCCGCCGGGAAAATCTCCTACGCGCAGTACTTC. Amino acid sequence: CASSAAGKISYAQYF.